The next 14 T cell receptor beta chains were all read from a single sample in a study of molecular identifiers for immune sequencing clone quantification. TCRdb reprocessed the PCR reads via MiXCR and lists one record per CDR3 protein. The repertoire holds some 100,000 distinct CDR3 sequences, with 35% to 40% as singletons. The sequenced sample was naive CD8+ T cells from blood, with Jurkat cell RNA spiked in. Subset of the sample: FACS-sorted CD8+CD4-CCR7+CD45RA+ naive T cells. The receptors come from a human donor in good health. Some libraries in this study had Jurkat cell RNA spiked in.

In the case of this clonotype: A much larger clone differs from this one at a single base, so this may be a read error. This chain uses TRBV7-6 with TRBJ2-2, with 12 bases fitting TRBD2. The CDR3 sequence is 18 residues long. Germline CDR1 SGHVS, CDR2 FNYEAQ. This CDR3 is CASSSGLAGRAATGELIF. As DNA, the CDR3 is TGTGCCAGCAGCTCCGGACTAGCGGGAAGGGCGGCCACCGGGGAGCTGATTTTT.

The chain is built from TRBV19 and TRBJ2-1; 7 bases agree with TRBD1. The germline CDR1 and CDR2 sequences are LNHDA and SQIVND (reference sequence). The CDR3 length is 16 residues. The CDR3 is CGMRNRGRGSYNEQFF. The CDR3 coding sequence is TGTGGGATGCGAAACAGGGGTCGAGGCTCCTACAATGAGCAGTTCTTC.

This clonotype was counted a few times. The CDR3 spells CASSFSRGRGDGYTF. The DNA of the CDR3 is TGTGCCAGCAGTTTTTCCCGGGGGCGAGGAGATGGCTACACCTTC. The chain uses TRBV12-3 or TRBV12-4 and TRBJ1-2, with D possibly being TRBD1 (6 bases). V was trimmed by 3 bases and J by 6 bases, leaving 17 bases between them. CDR3 size: 15 residues.

The J gene is TRBJ1-1, the V gene TRBV14, with a possible D match to TRBD1 (5 bases). V lost 0 bases and J 7 bases, leaving 12 bases between the germline ends. The CDR3 length is 14 residues. Per germline, CDR1 SGHDN and CDR2 FVKESK. CDR3 amino acids: CASSQEVGGGEAFF. In DNA, the CDR3 is TGTGCCAGCAGCCAAGAGGTTGGTGGGGGTGAAGCTTTCTTT.

CDR3 residues: CASSLRSGRALDTQYF. CDR3 bases: TGTGCCAGCAGCCTTCGTAGCGGGAGGGCCTTAGATACGCAGTATTTT. The chain links TRBV9 to TRBJ2-3; 11 nucleotides line up with TRBD2. CDR1 is SGDLS and CDR2 is YYNGEE in the germline V gene. The CDR3 extends over 16 amino acids. J was trimmed by 5 bases and V by 4 bases; bases with no gene match: 9.

This clonotype has just a few counts. The chain uses TRBV9 and TRBJ2-3; D might be TRBD1 or TRBD2, each matching 5 bases. V was shortened by 4 bases and J by 8 bases, with 11 bases between the two germline ends. Germline V gives CDR1 SGDLS, CDR2 YYNGEE. The CDR3 has 12 amino acids. Here the CDR3 reads CASSRDLATQYF. DNA of the CDR3: TGTGCCAGCAGCCGGGACCTCGCTACGCAGTATTTT.

This clonotype was counted at least ten times. The J gene is TRBJ2-7, the V gene TRBV7-9, with TRBD1 as a possible D gene (5 bases). CDR1 and CDR2 (germline): SEHNR, FQNEAQ (reference sequence). V lost 8 bases to trimming and J lost 3 bases, with 17 bases between them. The CDR3 sequence is 14 residues long. The CDR3 nucleotides read TGTGCCAGCGCCTGGCAGGGCCAGGGCTACGAGCAGTACTTC. Translation: CASAWQGQGYEQYF.

This clonotype has more than one count but fewer than ten. The chain carries TRBV28 and TRBJ2-7, with no clear D. This CDR3 spans 13 amino acids. V lost 6 bases and J 5 bases, leaving 14 bases between the germline ends. Germline V gene sequence: CDR1 MDHEN, CDR2 SYDVKM. CDR3 nucleotides: TGTGCCAGCAGCCACTTTAGGGTCGACGAGCAGTACTTC. It yields the protein CASSHFRVDEQYF. Looking up the rest from reference TRBV28 and TRBJ2-7 gives the full variable domain: DVKVTQSSRYLVKRTGEKVFLECVQDMDHENMFWYRQDPGLGLRLIYFSYDVKMKEKGDIPEGYSVSREKKERFSLILESASTNQTSMYLCASSHFRVDEQYFGPGTRLTVT.

This clonotype has a count of ten or more. This sequence joins TRBV19 and TRBJ2-3; 7 nucleotides match TRBD1. J gave up 4 bases and V 1 base, and 8 bases lay outside the gene matches. Germline CDR1 is LNHDA and CDR2 is SQIVND (reference sequence). The CDR3 runs 16 residues. The CDR3 loop reads CASSIGPGQISDTQYF. For the CDR3, the DNA is TGTGCCAGTAGTATAGGACCGGGACAGATTTCAGATACGCAGTATTTT.

Points on this clonotype: At one end, the junction sequence differs from germline, possibly due to a read error. The rearrangement joins TRBV9 to TRBJ2-1, with 12 bases matching TRBD1. This CDR3 is 14 amino acids long. Germline V CDR1 and CDR2: SGDLS, YYNGEE. Here the CDR3 DNA reads TGTGCCAACAGCGTAGGGACAGGGGGCGGTGAGCAGTTCTTC. Translation: CANSVGTGGGEQFF.

This clonotype was observed a few times. The chain has TRBV27 and TRBJ1-2, with D unclear. Between the trimmed V and J ends, which lost 1 base and 4 bases, there was a span of 13 bases. Germline CDR1 reads MNHEY; CDR2 reads SMNVEV (reference sequence). This CDR3 region has 15 residues. The CDR3 sequence: CASSLLGSLSYGYTF. CDR3 coding DNA: TGTGCCAGCAGTTTATTGGGCAGCTTATCCTATGGCTACACCTTC.

Comments on this clonotype: A read error is possible here, since a much larger clone lies one base away. The V and J genes are TRBV12-3 or TRBV12-4 and TRBJ2-5, with a tentative D call TRBD2 (5 bases). The CDR3 totals 16 residues. V lost 2 bases and J 4 bases, leaving 17 bases between the germline ends. This CDR3 reads CASSLKSGPSRETQYF. The CDR3 coding sequence is TGTGCCAGCAGTTTAAAGAGCGGACCCTCCCGAGAGACCCAGTACTTC.

The chain couples TRBV6-2 or TRBV6-3 to TRBJ2-7, with D unresolved. Per germline, CDR1 MNHEY and CDR2 SVGEGT. The germline V and J ends were trimmed by 2 bases and 3 bases, with 11 bases remaining between them. The CDR3 runs to 14 residues. In DNA, the CDR3 is TGTGCCAGCAGTTACCCTTCCGACATCTACGAGCAGTACTTC. It specifies CASSYPSDIYEQYF.

This clonotype showed up many times. The chain joins TRBV29-1 to TRBJ2-2; D remains ambiguous. Germline lookup yields CDR1 SQVTM and CDR2 ANQGSEA. V lost 1 base and J 4 bases, leaving 7 bases between the germline ends. This CDR3 contains 13 residues. The CDR3 DNA reads TGCAGCGTTGAAGGGGAACTCACCGGGGAGCTGTTTTTT. Translation: CSVEGELTGELFF.